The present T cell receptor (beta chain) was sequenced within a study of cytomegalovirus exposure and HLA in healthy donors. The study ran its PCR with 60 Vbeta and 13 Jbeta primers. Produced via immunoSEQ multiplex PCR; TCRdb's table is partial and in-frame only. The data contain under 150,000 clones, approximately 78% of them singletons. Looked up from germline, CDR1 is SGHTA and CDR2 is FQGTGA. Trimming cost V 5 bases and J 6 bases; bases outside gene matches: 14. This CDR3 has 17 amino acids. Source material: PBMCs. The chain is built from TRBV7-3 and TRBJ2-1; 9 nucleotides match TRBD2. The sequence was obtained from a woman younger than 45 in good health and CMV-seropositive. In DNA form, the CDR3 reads TGTGCCAGCAGCCTCATTGCGGGGGGGCTTAGAGGCAATGAGCAGTTCTTC. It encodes CASSLIAGGLRGNEQFF.